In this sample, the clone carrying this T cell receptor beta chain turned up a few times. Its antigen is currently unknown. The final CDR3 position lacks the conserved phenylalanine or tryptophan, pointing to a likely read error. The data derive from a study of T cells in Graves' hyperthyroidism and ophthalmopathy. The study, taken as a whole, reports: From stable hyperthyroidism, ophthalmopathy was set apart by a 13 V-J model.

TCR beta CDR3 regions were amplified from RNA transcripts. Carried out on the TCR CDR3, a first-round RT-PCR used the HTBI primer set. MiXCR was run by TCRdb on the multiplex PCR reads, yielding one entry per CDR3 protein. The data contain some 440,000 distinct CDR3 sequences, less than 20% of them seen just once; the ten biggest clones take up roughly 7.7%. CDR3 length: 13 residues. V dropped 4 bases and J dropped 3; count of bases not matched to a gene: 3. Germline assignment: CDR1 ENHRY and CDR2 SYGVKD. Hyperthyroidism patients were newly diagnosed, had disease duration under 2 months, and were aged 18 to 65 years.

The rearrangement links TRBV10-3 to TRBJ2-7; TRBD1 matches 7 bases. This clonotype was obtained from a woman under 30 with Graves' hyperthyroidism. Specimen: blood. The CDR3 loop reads CAISVQGIYEQYL. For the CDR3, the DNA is TGTGCCATCAGTGTACAGGGGATCTACGAGCAGTACCTC.